The T cell receptor (beta chain) described here comes from a study of CD8 T cells in Susac syndrome. This CDR3 is built from 15 residues. Germline CDR1 is SNHLY and CDR2 is FYNNEI. V was clipped by 7 bases and J by 1 base; unmatched bases: 6. With random hexamers, reverse transcription was performed on about 0.5 to 1 ug of RNA. TCRdb called the immunoSEQ multiplex PCR reads again in MiXCR, with one record for every CDR3 protein. The top ten clones hold about 0.1% of a sample with hundreds of thousands of distinct CDR3 sequences, around 83% of them seen once. The chain joins TRBV2 to TRBJ2-3; 9 positions agree with TRBD2. Material for sequencing was CD8+ T cells from PBMCs. The receptor was derived from a human donor with multiple sclerosis. In DNA form, the CDR3 reads TGTGCCAGCATAGCGGGGGTATCGGGCACAGATACGCAGTATTTT. Translation: CASIAGVSGTDTQYF.